The clone carrying this T cell receptor beta chain has just one count. The CDR3 length is 15 residues. V lost 1 base to trimming and J lost 4 bases, with 12 bases between them. From germline, CDR1 is SGHRS and CDR2 YFSETQ. The method was immunoSEQ multiplex PCR; TCRdb's version includes in-frame clones alone and lacks a portion of them. The table includes over a million clones, about 96% detected once. The data originate from a study of shared clonotypes between healthy human individuals. Overall study: Three plates each covered CD4 naive and memory; CD8 naive two, CD8 memory one.

The sequence was collected from a man aged 25 to 40 in good health. Sequenced input: naive CD4+ T cells sorted from blood. Stated subset: CD45RA+ positively selected. The rearrangement links TRBV5-1 to TRBJ2-1; D gene unclear. The CDR3 protein is CASSLSVRSYNEQFF. CDR3 in DNA: TGCGCCAGCAGCTTGTCAGTTCGTTCTTACAATGAGCAGTTCTTC. Complete variable domain (other parts from reference TRBV5-1 and TRBJ2-1): KAGVTQTPRYLIKTRGQQVTLSCSPISGHRSVSWYQQTPGQGLQFLFEYFSETQRNKGNFPGRFSGRQFSNSRSEMNVSTLELGDSALYLCASSLSVRSYNEQFFGPGTRLTVL.